This T cell receptor (beta chain) was observed in a study of OX40 agonist ivuxolimab in advanced cancers. Turning to the overall study: The costimulatory receptor OX40 (CD134) was targeted by ivuxolimab, a fully human IgG2 agonistic monoclonal antibody. Intravenous ivuxolimab was administered to patients every 2 weeks at six dose levels: 0.01, 0.1, 0.3, 1.5, 3 and 10 mg/kg. Of the 50 or so patients in dose escalation, about 20 had hepatocellular carcinoma, roughly 15 had melanoma, 9 had renal cell carcinoma and 9 had head and neck cancer. The dose-escalation cohort was 82.7% male with a mean age of approximately 60 years, ranging from about 20 to 80. Prior anti-PD-1, anti-PD-L1 or anti-CTLA-4 therapy was permitted, and about 40% of dose-escalation patients had received checkpoint inhibitors. Partial responses occurred in three dose-escalation patients: two with cutaneous melanoma and one with hepatocellular carcinoma. The point of sequencing TCRbeta in the periphery was to test whether ivuxolimab changed TCR sequence diversity and drove clonal T-cell expansion. The monotherapy dose-escalation portion (N of about 50 patients) of the phase I ivuxolimab trial is reported in the paper. Findings and caveats that apply to the study as a whole: The antigen specificity of the peripheral T cells that underwent clonal expansion was not determined. At doses of 0.1 to 3.0 mg/kg, clonal expansion of both CD4+ and CD8+ T cells in blood was seen between baseline and week 6. Low levels of normalized T-cell clonal expansion were also shown by some nonresponding patients. In partial responders in the 0.1-3.0 mg/kg groups, normalized peripheral clonal expansion was found to be among the lowest, especially among CD8+ T cells. After ivuxolimab, expanded clones were on average more numerous among CD8+ T cells than among CD4+ T cells.

To sequence the TCRbeta CDR3 region, genomic DNA was isolated from the sorted cells. The immunoSEQ Assay was used for sequencing of TCRbeta CDR3 regions. In its TCRdb copy, this immuneACCESS table keeps in-frame sequences only and misses some clones. Where compared with another copy, unresolved V genes explain less than half of these, and the others have no known cause. The sample data list about 51,000 clones, and around 73% of these were observed just once. Jointly, the top ten make up 2% of the sample. Concerning this clone: It lacks a known antigen. Base qualities are not provided; no much larger clone lies one nucleotide away.

Patients with a history of autoimmune disease or receiving systemic immunosuppression were excluded from the trial. Peripheral blood for TCR sequencing was collected from all dose cohorts at baseline, on cycle 4 day 1, and on cycle 7 day 1. The samples were taken from a phase I, first-in-human, multicenter, open-label dose-escalation trial of ivuxolimab. Adults with locally advanced or metastatic melanoma, renal cell carcinoma, hepatocellular carcinoma or head and neck squamous cell carcinoma were enrolled in the trial. Before TCR sequencing, CD4+ T cells and CD8+ T cells from peripheral blood were sorted into separate populations. The CDR3 covers 14 residues, taking in both the cysteine and the phenylalanine. Of all the DNA, just the CDR3 is kept, 42 bases in frame from base 1. A distance of 6 bases separates the germline ends of V and J, which lose 0 bases and 0 bases respectively. The germline V gene (reference sequence) supplies CDR1 SGHKS and CDR2 YYEKEE.

The sequence came from an adult with an advanced solid tumor such as melanoma, head and neck, liver or kidney cancer. The chain is assembled from TRBV5-5 and TRBJ1-1; no D segment can be confidently identified. Sample: CD4+ or CD8+ T cells sorted from blood, taken in a trial of the OX40 agonist ivuxolimab. The CDR3 loop reads CASSLGNLNTEAFF. The DNA sequence is as follows: TGTGCCAGCAGCTTGGGCAACCTGAACACTGAAGCTTTCTTT.